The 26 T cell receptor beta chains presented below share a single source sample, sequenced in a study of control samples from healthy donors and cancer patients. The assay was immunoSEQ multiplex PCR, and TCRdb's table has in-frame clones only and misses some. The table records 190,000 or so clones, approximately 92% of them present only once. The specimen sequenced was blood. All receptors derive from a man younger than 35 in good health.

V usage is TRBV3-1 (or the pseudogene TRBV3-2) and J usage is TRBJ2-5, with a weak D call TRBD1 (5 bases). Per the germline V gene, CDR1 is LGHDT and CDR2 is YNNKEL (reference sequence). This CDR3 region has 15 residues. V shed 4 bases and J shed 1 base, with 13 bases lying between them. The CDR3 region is CASSLIGVPQETQYF. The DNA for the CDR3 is TGTGCCAGCAGCCTCATAGGGGTCCCCCAAGAGACCCAGTACTTC.

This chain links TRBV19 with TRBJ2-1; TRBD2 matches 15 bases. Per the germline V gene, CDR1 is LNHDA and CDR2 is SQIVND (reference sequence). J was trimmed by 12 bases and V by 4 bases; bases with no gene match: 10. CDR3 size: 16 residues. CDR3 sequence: CASSTGLAGGPSGQFF. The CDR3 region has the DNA TGTGCCAGTAGTACTGGACTAGCGGGGGGGCCAAGCGGGCAGTTCTTC.

The CDR3 is CATRIANTQYF. The DNA of the CDR3 is TGTGCCACCAGAATAGCAAATACGCAGTATTTT. J is TRBJ2-3 and V is TRBV24-1; no reliable D call. V lost 7 bases to trimming and J lost 7 bases, with 8 bases between them. CDR3 size: 11 residues. Germline V gives CDR1 KGHDR, CDR2 SFDVKD.

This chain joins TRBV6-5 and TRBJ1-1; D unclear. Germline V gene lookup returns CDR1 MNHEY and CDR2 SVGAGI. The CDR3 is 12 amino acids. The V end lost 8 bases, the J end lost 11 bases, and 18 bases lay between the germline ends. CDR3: CASDTPSFAAFF. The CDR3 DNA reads TGTGCCAGCGACACCCCCTCCTTCGCGGCTTTCTTT.

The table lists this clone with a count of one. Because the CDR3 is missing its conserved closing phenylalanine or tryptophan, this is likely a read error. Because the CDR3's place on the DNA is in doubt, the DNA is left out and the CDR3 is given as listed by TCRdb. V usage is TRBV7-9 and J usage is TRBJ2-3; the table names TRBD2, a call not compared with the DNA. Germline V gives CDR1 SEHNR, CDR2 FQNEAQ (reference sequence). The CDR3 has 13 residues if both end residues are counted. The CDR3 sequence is CASSLGGREGLAA.

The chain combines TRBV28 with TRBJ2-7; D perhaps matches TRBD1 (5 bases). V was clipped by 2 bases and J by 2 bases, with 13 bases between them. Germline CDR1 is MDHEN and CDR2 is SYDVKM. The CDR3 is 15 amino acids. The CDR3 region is CASSLRAGKAYEQYF. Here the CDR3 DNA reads TGTGCCAGCAGTTTAAGGGCAGGGAAGGCCTACGAGCAGTACTTC.

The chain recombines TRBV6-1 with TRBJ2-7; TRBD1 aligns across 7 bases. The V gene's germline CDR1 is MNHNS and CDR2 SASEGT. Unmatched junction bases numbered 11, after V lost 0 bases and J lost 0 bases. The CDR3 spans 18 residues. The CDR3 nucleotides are TGTGCCAGCAGTGAAGCCGCAGGGGGATTTGGGCACTCCTACGAGCAGTACTTC. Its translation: CASSEAAGGFGHSYEQYF.

The CDR3, as DNA: TGTGCCAGCAGCTTGCAGGGTACGGATGAGCAGTTCTTC. Protein sequence: CASSLQGTDEQFF. The J gene is TRBJ2-1, the V gene TRBV5-5; D is possibly TRBD1 (5 bases). Germline lookup yields CDR1 SGHKS and CDR2 YYEKEE (reference sequence). The CDR3 is 13 amino acids. The V gene lost 1 base and the J gene lost 8 bases, with 10 bases spanning the gap.

This CDR3 reads CASSLTGGADTQYF. In DNA form, the CDR3 reads TGCGCCAGCAGCCTGACAGGGGGAGCAGATACGCAGTATTTT. V and J are TRBV5-1 and TRBJ2-3, with 9 bases that match TRBD1. The CDR3 contains 14 residues. J was trimmed by 4 bases and V by 4 bases; bases with no gene match: 4. Germline CDR1 reads SGHRS; CDR2 reads YFSETQ. Using reference TRBV5-1 and TRBJ2-3 for the parts outside the CDR3, the full variable domain is KAGVTQTPRYLIKTRGQQVTLSCSPISGHRSVSWYQQTPGQGLQFLFEYFSETQRNKGNFPGRFSGRQFSNSRSEMNVSTLELGDSALYLCASSLTGGADTQYFGPGTRLTVL.

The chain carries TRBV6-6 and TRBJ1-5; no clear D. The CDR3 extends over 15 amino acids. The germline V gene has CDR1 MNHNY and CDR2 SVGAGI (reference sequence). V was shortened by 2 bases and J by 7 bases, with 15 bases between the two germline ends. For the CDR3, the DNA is TGTGCCAGCAGTTACGGCGGGCAGGAATGGCAGCCCCAGCATTTT. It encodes CASSYGGQEWQPQHF.

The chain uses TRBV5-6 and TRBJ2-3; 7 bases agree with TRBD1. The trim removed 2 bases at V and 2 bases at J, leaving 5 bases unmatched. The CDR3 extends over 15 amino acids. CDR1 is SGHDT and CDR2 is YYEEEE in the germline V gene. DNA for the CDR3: TGTGCCAGCAGCTTTCAGACAGGGTACACAGATACGCAGTATTTT. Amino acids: CASSFQTGYTDTQYF.

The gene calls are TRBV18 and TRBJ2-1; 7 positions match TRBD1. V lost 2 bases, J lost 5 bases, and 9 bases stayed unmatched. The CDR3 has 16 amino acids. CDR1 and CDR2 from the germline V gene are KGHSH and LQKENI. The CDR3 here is CASSPLAGGLHNEQFF. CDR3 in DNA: TGTGCCAGCTCACCATTGGCAGGGGGTTTACACAATGAGCAGTTCTTC.

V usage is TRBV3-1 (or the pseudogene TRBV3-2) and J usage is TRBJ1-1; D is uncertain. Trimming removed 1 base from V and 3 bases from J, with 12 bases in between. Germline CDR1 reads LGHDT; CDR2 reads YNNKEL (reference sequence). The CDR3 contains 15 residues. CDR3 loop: CASSQGQGLDTEAFF. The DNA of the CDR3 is TGTGCCAGCAGCCAAGGGCAAGGGCTCGACACTGAAGCTTTCTTT.

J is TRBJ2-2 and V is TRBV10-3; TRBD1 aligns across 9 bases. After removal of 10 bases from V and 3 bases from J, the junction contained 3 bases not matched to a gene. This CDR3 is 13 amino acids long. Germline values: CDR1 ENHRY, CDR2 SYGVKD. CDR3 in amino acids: CATDRGDTGELFF. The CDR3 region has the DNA TGTGCCACCGACAGGGGGGACACCGGGGAGCTGTTTTTT.

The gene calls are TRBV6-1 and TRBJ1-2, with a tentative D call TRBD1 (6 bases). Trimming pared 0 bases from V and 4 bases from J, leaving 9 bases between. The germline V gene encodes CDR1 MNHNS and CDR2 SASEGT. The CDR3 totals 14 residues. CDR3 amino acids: CASSEAGGPYGYTF. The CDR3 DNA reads TGTGCCAGCAGTGAAGCGGGGGGCCCCTATGGCTACACCTTC.

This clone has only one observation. The CDR3 DNA reads as TGTGCCAGCAGCTTCAAGGGCGCAGATACGCAGTATTTT. This translates into CASSFKGADTQYF. The chain employs TRBV5-8 and TRBJ2-3; D is undetermined. CDR3 size: 13 residues. Trimming took 2 bases from V and 4 from J, leaving 8 bases between them. Germline CDR1 SGHTS, CDR2 YDEGEE.

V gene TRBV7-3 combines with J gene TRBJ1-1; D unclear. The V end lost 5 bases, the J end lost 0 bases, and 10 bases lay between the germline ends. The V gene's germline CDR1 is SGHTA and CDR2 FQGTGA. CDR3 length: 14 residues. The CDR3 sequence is CASSASGMNTEAFF. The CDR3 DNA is TGTGCCAGCAGCGCCTCGGGCATGAACACTGAAGCTTTCTTT.

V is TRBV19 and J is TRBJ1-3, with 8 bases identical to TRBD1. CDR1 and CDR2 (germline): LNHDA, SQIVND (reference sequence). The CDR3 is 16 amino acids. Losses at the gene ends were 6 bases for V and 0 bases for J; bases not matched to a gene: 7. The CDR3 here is CASSYLGTGSGNTIYF. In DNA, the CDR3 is TGTGCCAGTAGCTACCTAGGGACAGGCTCTGGAAACACCATATATTTT.

The CDR3 sequence: CASSLTGTIYEQYF. The DNA of the CDR3 is TGTGCCAGCAGCTTGACAGGGACTATCTACGAGCAGTACTTC. V and J are TRBV7-6 and TRBJ2-7, with D perhaps given as TRBD1 or TRBD2 (7 bases each). Germline V gene lookup returns CDR1 SGHVS and CDR2 FNYEAQ. The CDR3 extends over 14 amino acids. V was trimmed by 3 bases and J by 3 bases, leaving 12 bases between them.

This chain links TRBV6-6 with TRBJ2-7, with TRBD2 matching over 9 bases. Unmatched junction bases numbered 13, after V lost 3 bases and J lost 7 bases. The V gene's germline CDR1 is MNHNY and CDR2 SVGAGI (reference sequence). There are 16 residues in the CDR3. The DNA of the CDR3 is TGTGCCAGCAGTTATGGGAGCGGGGGGTACCCCCGGGAGCAGTACTTC. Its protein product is CASSYGSGGYPREQYF.

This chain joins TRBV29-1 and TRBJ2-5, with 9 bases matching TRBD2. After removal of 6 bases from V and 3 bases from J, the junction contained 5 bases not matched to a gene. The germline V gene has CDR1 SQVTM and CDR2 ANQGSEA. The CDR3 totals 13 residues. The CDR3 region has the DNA TGCAGCGTCGTGCTAGCGGGGAAAGAGACCCAGTACTTC. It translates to CSVVLAGKETQYF.

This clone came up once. CDR3 coding DNA: TGTGCCAGCAGTCCCGACAGGGTATTCAATCAGCCCCAGCATTTT. It specifies CASSPDRVFNQPQHF. The chain joins TRBV2 to TRBJ1-5; 7 bases are shared with TRBD1. Germline CDR1 and CDR2: SNHLY and FYNNEI. Unmatched junction bases numbered 7, after V lost 5 bases and J lost 3 bases. This CDR3 spans 15 amino acids.

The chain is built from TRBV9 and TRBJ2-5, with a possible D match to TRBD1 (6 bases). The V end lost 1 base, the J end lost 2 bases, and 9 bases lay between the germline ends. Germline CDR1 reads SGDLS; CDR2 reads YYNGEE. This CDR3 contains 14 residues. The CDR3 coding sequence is TGTGCCAGCAGCGTACAGGGGATTCAAGAGACCCAGTACTTC. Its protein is CASSVQGIQETQYF.

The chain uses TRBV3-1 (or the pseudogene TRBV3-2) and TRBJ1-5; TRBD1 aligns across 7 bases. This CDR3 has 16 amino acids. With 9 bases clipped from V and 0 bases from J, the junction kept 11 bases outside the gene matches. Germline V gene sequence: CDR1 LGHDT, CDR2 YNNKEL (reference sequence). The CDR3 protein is CARATGPSISNQPQHF. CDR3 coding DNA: TGTGCCAGGGCGACAGGGCCCAGCATTAGCAATCAGCCCCAGCATTTT.

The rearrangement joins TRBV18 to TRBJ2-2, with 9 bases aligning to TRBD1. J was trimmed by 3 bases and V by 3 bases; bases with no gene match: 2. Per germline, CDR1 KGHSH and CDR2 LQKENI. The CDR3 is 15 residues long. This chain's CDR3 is CASSPRDRDTGELFF. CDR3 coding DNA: TGTGCCAGCTCACCCCGGGACAGGGACACCGGGGAGCTGTTTTTT.

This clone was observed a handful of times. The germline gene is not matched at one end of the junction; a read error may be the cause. The CDR3 coding sequence is TGTGCCAGCAGCGGAGGCCTAGGACAGGGATTC. Translated: CASSGGLGQGF. The chain links TRBV5-8 to TRBJ2-7, with 8 bases aligning to TRBD1. The CDR3 sequence is 11 residues long. The germline V gene has CDR1 SGHTS and CDR2 YDEGEE. Combining the CDR3 with reference TRBV5-8 and TRBJ2-7 gives the whole variable domain EAGVTQSPTHLIKTRGQQATLRCSPISGHTSVYWYQQALGLGLQFLLWYDEGEERNRGNFPPRFSGRQFPNYSSELNVNALELEDSALYLCASSGGLGQGFGPGTRLTVT.